The 27 T cell receptor beta chains presented below share a single source sample, sequenced in a study of cytomegalovirus exposure and HLA in healthy donors. The PCR employed 60 Vbeta primers together with 13 Jbeta primers. Profiled with immunoSEQ multiplex PCR; TCRdb holds only in-frame clones, not every one. The ten top clones account for 2% to 3%, within a sample of fewer than 150,000 clones. Source material: PBMCs. The source of these receptors is a man aged 40-49 years in good health and CMV-seronegative.

The chain employs TRBV18 and TRBJ1-2; 9 bases match TRBD1. The CDR3 runs to 15 residues. The germline gives CDR1 KGHSH, CDR2 LQKENI. V shed 1 base, J shed 4 bases, and the junction held 4 bases outside the gene matches. CDR3 sequence (DNA): TGTGCCAGCTCACCACTTGGACAGGGGTTCTATGGCTACACCTTC. Translation: CASSPLGQGFYGYTF. Combining the CDR3 with reference TRBV18 and TRBJ1-2 gives the whole variable domain NAGVMQNPRHLVRRRGQEARLRCSPMKGHSHVYWYRQLPEEGLKFMVYLQKENIIDESGMPKERFSAEFPKEGPSILRIQQVVRGDSAAYFCASSPLGQGFYGYTFGSGTRLTVV.

This chain joins TRBV5-1 and TRBJ2-5; tentative D call: TRBD2 (5 bases). Germline loops: CDR1 SGHRS, CDR2 YFSETQ. The CDR3 spans 15 residues. The V and J ends lost 0 bases and 2 bases respectively, with 11 bases between them. The CDR3 here is CASSLGAGPQETQYF. CDR3 sequence (DNA): TGCGCCAGCAGCTTGGGGGCGGGTCCACAAGAGACCCAGTACTTC. Complete variable domain (other parts from reference TRBV5-1 and TRBJ2-5): KAGVTQTPRYLIKTRGQQVTLSCSPISGHRSVSWYQQTPGQGLQFLFEYFSETQRNKGNFPGRFSGRQFSNSRSEMNVSTLELGDSALYLCASSLGAGPQETQYFGPGTRLLVL.

The chain has TRBV9 and TRBJ1-1, with 7 bases matching TRBD1. With V trimmed by 3 bases and J by 1 base, 6 bases remained unmatched. The germline V gene has CDR1 SGDLS and CDR2 YYNGEE. The CDR3 totals 15 residues. The DNA of the CDR3 is TGTGCCAGCAGCGCGGCGGACAGGAGGAACACTGAAGCTTTCTTT. Amino acid sequence: CASSAADRRNTEAFF.

This sequence joins TRBV5-6 and TRBJ1-3; weak D call: TRBD1 (6 bases). Germline V gene sequence: CDR1 SGHDT, CDR2 YYEEEE. V was pared by 4 bases and J by 8 bases, with 28 bases between. The CDR3 runs 18 residues. The CDR3 loop reads CASSPLGTPGARGHTIYF. CDR3 sequence (DNA): TGTGCCAGCAGCCCCCTAGGCACCCCAGGGGCCCGTGGGCACACCATATATTTT.

The rearrangement uses TRBV5-1 and TRBJ2-5; unclear D gene. Trimming pared 4 bases from V and 5 bases from J, leaving 12 bases between. The CDR3 has 13 amino acids. Germline V gives CDR1 SGHRS, CDR2 YFSETQ. The CDR3 is CASSPAQWETQYF. The CDR3 DNA follows: TGCGCCAGCAGCCCTGCCCAGTGGGAGACCCAGTACTTC.

On this clone: Other DNA sequences in this specimen translate into the identical CDR3. The J gene is TRBJ2-3, the V gene TRBV10-3; 8 bases match TRBD1. CDR3 length: 14 amino acids. With 10 bases clipped from V and 2 bases from J, the junction kept 8 bases outside the gene matches. Looked up from germline, CDR1 is ENHRY and CDR2 is SYGVKD. The CDR3 region is CATTRQGNTDTQYF. DNA for the CDR3: TGTGCCACTACCCGACAGGGGAACACAGATACGCAGTATTTT.

This sequence joins TRBV9 and TRBJ2-5; TRBD1 matches 7 bases. Trimming took 0 bases from V and 4 from J; bases not matched to a gene: 6. Germline values: CDR1 SGDLS, CDR2 YYNGEE. This CDR3 region has 15 residues. Written as DNA, the CDR3 is TGTGCCAGCAGCGTAGCCCAGGGGGAGATAGAGACCCAGTACTTC. Translation: CASSVAQGEIETQYF.

V gene TRBV2 combines with J gene TRBJ2-7, with 8 bases identical to TRBD1. V was clipped by 2 bases and J by 6 bases; unmatched bases: 6. Germline-derived CDR1 and CDR2 are SNHLY and FYNNEI. The CDR3 has 14 amino acids. The CDR3 nucleotides read TGTGCCAGCAGTGAATGGACAGGGAGTGCCGAGCAGTACTTC. This sequence encodes CASSEWTGSAEQYF.

The chain joins TRBV9 to TRBJ2-5; D is uncertain. The CDR3 has 13 residues. Germline V gene lookup returns CDR1 SGDLS and CDR2 YYNGEE. V was shortened by 5 bases and J by 5 bases, with 13 bases between the two germline ends. The CDR3 DNA follows: TGTGCCAGCAGTTCCTTATCTGCGGAGACCCAGTACTTC. Amino acid sequence: CASSSLSAETQYF.

The chain has TRBV18 and TRBJ1-1; the D is unclear. The CDR3 is 14 amino acids. The germline CDR1 and CDR2 sequences are KGHSH and LQKENI. V shed 1 base and J shed 2 bases, with 8 bases lying between them. The CDR3 protein is CASSPQAGNTEAFF. The CDR3 DNA reads TGTGCCAGCTCACCACAGGCAGGTAACACTGAAGCTTTCTTT.

The gene calls are TRBV9 and TRBJ2-3, with TRBD2 matching 16 bases. The CDR3 extends over 19 amino acids. Germline trimming cut 4 bases from V and 4 bases from J; bases unmatched to any gene: 12. The V gene's germline CDR1 is SGDLS and CDR2 YYNGEE. The CDR3 DNA follows: TGTGCCAGCAGCCCGTATCCCGGGACTAGCGGGGGGGCCCCAGATACGCAGTATTTT. Encoded protein: CASSPYPGTSGGAPDTQYF.

The rearrangement uses TRBV7-9 and TRBJ1-3; D ambiguous. Germline V gives CDR1 SEHNR, CDR2 FQNEAQ (reference sequence). The CDR3 has 15 residues. Trimming removed 7 bases at V and 0 bases at J, with 13 bases between. CDR3 sequence (DNA): TGTGCCAGCACCCCGGGGTTTAACTCTGGAAACACCATATATTTT. It codes for CASTPGFNSGNTIYF.

V is TRBV19 and J is TRBJ1-5, with 7 bases aligning to TRBD1. The germline gives CDR1 LNHDA, CDR2 SQIVND (reference sequence). Unmatched junction bases numbered 18, after V lost 10 bases and J lost 6 bases. This CDR3 contains 16 residues. CDR3 in amino acids: CATEGSGRGSGQPQHF. Here the CDR3 DNA reads TGTGCCACCGAGGGCTCGGGCAGGGGGTCCGGTCAGCCCCAGCATTTT. Looking up the rest from reference TRBV19 and TRBJ1-5 gives the full variable domain: DGGITQSPKYLFRKEGQNVTLSCEQNLNHDAMYWYRQDPGQGLRLIYYSQIVNDFQKGDIAEGYSVSREKKESFPLTVTSAQKNPTAFYLCATEGSGRGSGQPQHFGDGTRLSIL.

The V and J genes are TRBV11-2 and TRBJ2-3; possible D gene TRBD2, 6 bases. The V end was cut by 6 bases, the J end by 1 base, with 8 bases between. The length of the CDR3 is 13 residues. Germline values: CDR1 SGHAT, CDR2 FQNNGV. The CDR3 DNA reads as TGTGCCAGCAGATGGGGGGGCACAGATACGCAGTATTTT. It codes for CASRWGGTDTQYF.

Concerning this clone itself: Mismatch with germline at one junction end may stem from a read error. CDR3 amino acids: CASSTGTASYEQCF. CDR3 DNA: TGTGCCAGCAGCACCGGGACAGCTTCCTACGAGCAGTGCTTC. The genes are TRBV5-6 and TRBJ2-7, with 7 bases matching TRBD1. The CDR3 covers 14 residues. Germline values: CDR1 SGHDT, CDR2 YYEEEE.

V and J are TRBV7-2 and TRBJ2-5; a possible D gene is TRBD1 (6 bases). Deletions cut 4 bases from V and 2 bases from J, with 11 bases between. The germline gives CDR1 SGHTA, CDR2 FQGNSA. The CDR3 totals 14 residues. CDR3 sequence (DNA): TGTGCCAGCAGCTGGAGAGGACAGCAAGAGACCCAGTACTTC. Its protein is CASSWRGQQETQYF.

In the case of this clone: Other DNA sequences in the same sample also yield this CDR3. The gene calls are TRBV19 and TRBJ1-1, with unresolved D. The CDR3 loop spans 14 amino acids. Germline loops: CDR1 LNHDA, CDR2 SQIVND (reference sequence). Trimming shortened V by 3 bases and J by 1 base, and 9 bases separated the two germline ends. CDR3 sequence: CASSIGGGNTEAFF. DNA of the CDR3: TGTGCCAGTAGTATTGGTGGAGGGAACACTGAAGCTTTCTTT.

This sequence joins TRBV6-5 and TRBJ2-5; maybe TRBD2 (7 bases). The CDR3 totals 13 residues. CDR1 is MNHEY, CDR2 SVGAGI, per germline. The V gene lost 7 bases and the J gene lost 7 bases, with 16 bases spanning the gap. The chain's CDR3 is CASTRGGKGTQYF. The CDR3 bases are TGTGCCAGCACCAGGGGAGGGAAGGGGACCCAGTACTTC.

V and J are TRBV4-2 and TRBJ2-6; D not certain. Per the germline V gene, CDR1 is LGHNA and CDR2 is YNFKEQ. The CDR3 consists of 16 residues. V shed 1 base and J shed 1 base, with 8 bases lying between them. The CDR3: CASSQVVRSGANVLTF. CDR3 bases: TGTGCCAGCAGCCAAGTGGTCAGATCTGGGGCCAACGTCCTGACTTTC.

Concerning this clone: A read error may account for a junction end that differs from germline. The gene calls are TRBV7-9 and TRBJ2-7, with D possibly TRBD1 on 5 matching bases. The V gene's germline CDR1 is SEHNR and CDR2 FQNEAQ (reference sequence). There are 14 residues in the CDR3. The CDR3 region is CAGSPRQSSYEQYF. CDR3 in DNA: TGTGCCGGCAGCCCAAGACAGAGTTCCTACGAGCAGTACTTC.

The chain carries TRBV19 and TRBJ1-1; TRBD1 is a possible D gene (5 bases). CDR3 length: 15 residues. The V gene's germline CDR1 is LNHDA and CDR2 SQIVND (reference sequence). The V gene lost 5 bases and the J gene lost 2 bases, with 15 bases spanning the gap. CDR3 nucleotide sequence: TGTGCCAGTAGTCTCCCCCAAGGGGCAAACACTGAAGCTTTCTTT. Translation: CASSLPQGANTEAFF.

This chain connects TRBV7-8 to TRBJ1-1; D unresolved. This CDR3 is built from 11 residues. Per germline, CDR1 SGHVS and CDR2 FQNEAQ. Trimming stripped 5 bases from V and 5 bases from J, with 6 bases between. The DNA for the CDR3 is TGTGCCAGCAGCCCCTTAACTGAAGCTTTCTTT. Translating it yields CASSPLTEAFF.

Concerning this clone itself: The junction shows a germline mismatch at one end, possibly a read error. V is TRBV4-3 and J is TRBJ2-1; 8 bases are shared with TRBD2. This CDR3 region has 16 residues. Looked up from germline, CDR1 is LGHNA and CDR2 is YSLEER. The CDR3 coding sequence is TGCGCCAGCAGCCAAGGGAGCGGGGGAGCTCCCAATGAACAGTTCTTC. This translates into CASSQGSGGAPNEQFF.

The chain joins TRBV29-1 to TRBJ1-3; D not certain. With 5 bases removed from V and 1 base from J, the gap between germline ends came to 9 bases. From germline, CDR1 is SQVTM and CDR2 ANQGSEA. This CDR3 region has 13 residues. The CDR3 nucleotides are TGCAGCGTTATGGGGAGGTCTGGAAACACCATATATTTT. This encodes CSVMGRSGNTIYF. The whole variable domain, remainder taken from reference TRBV29-1 and TRBJ1-3, is SAVISQKPSRDICQRGTSLTIQCQVDSQVTMMFWYRQQPGQSLTLIATANQGSEATYESGFVIDKFPISRPNLTFSTLTVSNMSPEDSSIYLCSVMGRSGNTIYFGEGSWLTVV.

The rearrangement uses TRBV9 and TRBJ2-1; 11 bases are shared with TRBD2. This CDR3 is 18 amino acids long. V gave up 3 bases and J gave up 0 bases; unmatched junction bases: 8. Germline V gene lookup returns CDR1 SGDLS and CDR2 YYNGEE. CDR3 sequence: CASSGGLAGGSSYNEQFF. The CDR3 DNA follows: TGTGCCAGCAGCGGGGGGCTAGCGGGGGGTTCCTCCTACAATGAGCAGTTCTTC.

The chain recombines TRBV25-1 with TRBJ1-2, with no clear D. Germline V lookup: CDR1 MGHDK, CDR2 SYGVNS. The germline V and J ends were trimmed by 8 bases and 8 bases, with 12 bases remaining between them. There are 11 residues in the CDR3. CDR3 region: CASANIWGYTF. The DNA of the CDR3 is TGTGCCAGCGCTAATATATGGGGCTACACCTTC.

The rearrangement uses TRBV7-8 and TRBJ1-4; 9 bases fit TRBD1. Germline trimming cut 5 bases from V and 6 bases from J; bases unmatched to any gene: 4. This CDR3 is built from 14 residues. Germline values: CDR1 SGHVS, CDR2 FQNEAQ. The CDR3 DNA sequence: TGTGCCAGCAGCGAGGGACAGGGATATGAAAAACTGTTTTTT. This codes for CASSEGQGYEKLFF.